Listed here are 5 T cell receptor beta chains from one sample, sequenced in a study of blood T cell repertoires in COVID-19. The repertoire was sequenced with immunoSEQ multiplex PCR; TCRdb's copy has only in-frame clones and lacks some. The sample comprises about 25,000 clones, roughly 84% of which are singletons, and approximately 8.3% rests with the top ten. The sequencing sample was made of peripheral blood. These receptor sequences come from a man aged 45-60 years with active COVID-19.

CDR3 DNA sequence: TGTGCCACCAGCAGATACCCTAGGCCTTCTGGAAACACCATATATTTT. It encodes CATSRYPRPSGNTIYF. The chain carries TRBV15 and TRBJ1-3, with unresolved D. With 2 bases removed from V and 1 base from J, the gap between germline ends came to 12 bases. Germline CDR1 and CDR2: LNHNV and YYDKDF (reference sequence). The CDR3 length is 16 residues.

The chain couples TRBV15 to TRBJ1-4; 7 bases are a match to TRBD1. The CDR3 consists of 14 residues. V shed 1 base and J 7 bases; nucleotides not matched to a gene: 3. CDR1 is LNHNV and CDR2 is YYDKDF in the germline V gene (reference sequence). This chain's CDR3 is CATSRGQGGEKLFF. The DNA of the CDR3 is TGTGCCACCAGCAGAGGGCAGGGGGGTGAAAAACTGTTTTTT.

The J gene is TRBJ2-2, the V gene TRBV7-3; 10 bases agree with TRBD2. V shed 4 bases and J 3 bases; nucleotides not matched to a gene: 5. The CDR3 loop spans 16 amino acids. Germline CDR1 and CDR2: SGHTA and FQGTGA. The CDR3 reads CASSSLAGMYTGELFF. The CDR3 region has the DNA TGTGCCAGCAGCTCACTAGCGGGGATGTACACCGGGGAGCTGTTTTTT.

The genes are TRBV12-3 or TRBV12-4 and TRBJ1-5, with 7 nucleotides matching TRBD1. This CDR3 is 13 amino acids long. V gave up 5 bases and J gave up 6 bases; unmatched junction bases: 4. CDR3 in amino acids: CASSDRVGQPQHF. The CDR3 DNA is TGTGCCAGCAGTGACAGGGTCGGTCAGCCCCAGCATTTT.

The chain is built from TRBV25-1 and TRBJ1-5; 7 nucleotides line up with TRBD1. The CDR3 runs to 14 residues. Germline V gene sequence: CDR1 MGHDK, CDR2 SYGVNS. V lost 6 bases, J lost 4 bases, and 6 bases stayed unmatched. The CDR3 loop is CASRGQTQNQPQHF. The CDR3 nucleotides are TGTGCCAGCAGGGGACAGACCCAAAATCAGCCCCAGCATTTT. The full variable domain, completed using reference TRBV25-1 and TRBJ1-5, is EADIYQTPRYLVIGTGKKITLECSQTMGHDKMYWYQQDPGMELHLIHYSYGVNSTEKGDLSSESTVSRIRTEHFPLTLESARPSHTSQYLCASRGQTQNQPQHFGDGTRLSIL.